This T cell receptor beta chain was sequenced for a study of control samples from healthy donors and cancer patients. Germline lookup yields CDR1 SNHLY and CDR2 FYNNEI. The V gene lost 5 bases and the J gene lost 1 base, with 2 bases spanning the gap. The CDR3 has 11 amino acids. The method was immunoSEQ multiplex PCR; TCRdb's version includes in-frame clones alone and lacks a portion of them. The sample consists of tens of thousands of clones, 65% to 85% of them appearing once. Sequenced material: PBMCs. The genes are TRBV2 and TRBJ1-1; D is ambiguous. The clonotype comes from a man aged 65-85 years with lung cancer. For the CDR3, the DNA is TGTGCCAGCAGTCGGAACACTGAAGCTTTCTTT. It is translated as CASSRNTEAFF.